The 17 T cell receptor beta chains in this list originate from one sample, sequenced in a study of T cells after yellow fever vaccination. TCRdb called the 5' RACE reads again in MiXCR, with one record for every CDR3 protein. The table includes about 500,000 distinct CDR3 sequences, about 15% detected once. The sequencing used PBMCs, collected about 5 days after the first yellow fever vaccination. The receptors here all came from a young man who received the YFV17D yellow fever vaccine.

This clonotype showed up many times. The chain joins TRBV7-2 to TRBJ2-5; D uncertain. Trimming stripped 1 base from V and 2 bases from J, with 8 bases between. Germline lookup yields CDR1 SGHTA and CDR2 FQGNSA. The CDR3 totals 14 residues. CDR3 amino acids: CASSLGSHQETQYF. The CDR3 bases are TGTGCCAGCAGCTTAGGCTCACATCAAGAGACCCAGTACTTC.

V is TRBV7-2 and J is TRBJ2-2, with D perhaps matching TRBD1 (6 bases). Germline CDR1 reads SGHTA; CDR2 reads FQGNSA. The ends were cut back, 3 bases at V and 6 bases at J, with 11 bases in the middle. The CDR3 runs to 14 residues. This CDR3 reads CASSFGWGPGELFF. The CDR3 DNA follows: TGTGCCAGCAGCTTCGGGTGGGGGCCCGGGGAGCTGTTTTTT.

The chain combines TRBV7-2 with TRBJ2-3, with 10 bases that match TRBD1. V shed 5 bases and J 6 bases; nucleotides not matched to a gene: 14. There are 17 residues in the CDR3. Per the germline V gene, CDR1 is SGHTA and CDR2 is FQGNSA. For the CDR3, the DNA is TGTGCCAGCAGCAGTTACTCCGGGACAGGGGATTACGATACGCAGTATTTT. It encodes CASSSYSGTGDYDTQYF. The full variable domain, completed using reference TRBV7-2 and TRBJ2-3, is GAGVSQSPSNKVTEKGKDVELRCDPISGHTALYWYRQSLGQGLEFLIYFQGNSAPDKSGLPSDRFSAERTGGSVSTLTIQRTQQEDSAVYLCASSSYSGTGDYDTQYFGPGTRLTVL.

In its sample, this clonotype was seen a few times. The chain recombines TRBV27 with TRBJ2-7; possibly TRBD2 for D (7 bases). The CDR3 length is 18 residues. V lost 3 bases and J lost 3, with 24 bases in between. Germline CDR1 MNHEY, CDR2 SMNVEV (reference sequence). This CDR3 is CASSFEIRGGLLYYEQYV. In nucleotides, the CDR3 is TGTGCCAGCAGTTTTGAGATTCGCGGGGGCCTTCTATACTACGAGCAGTACGTC.

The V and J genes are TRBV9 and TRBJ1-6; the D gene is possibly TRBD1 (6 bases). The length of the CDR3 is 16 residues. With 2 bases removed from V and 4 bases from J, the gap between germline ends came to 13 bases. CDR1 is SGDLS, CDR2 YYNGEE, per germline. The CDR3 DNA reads TGTGCCAGCAGCGTCGGGGGGCAGACTTATAATTCACCCCTCCACTTT. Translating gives CASSVGGQTYNSPLHF.

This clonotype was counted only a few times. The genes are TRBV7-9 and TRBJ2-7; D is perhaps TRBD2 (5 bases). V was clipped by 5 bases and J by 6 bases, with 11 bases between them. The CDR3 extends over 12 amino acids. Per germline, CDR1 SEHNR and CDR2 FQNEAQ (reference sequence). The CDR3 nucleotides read TGTGCCAGCAGCCCCCCCCGGGGCGAGCAGTACTTC. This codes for CASSPPRGEQYF.

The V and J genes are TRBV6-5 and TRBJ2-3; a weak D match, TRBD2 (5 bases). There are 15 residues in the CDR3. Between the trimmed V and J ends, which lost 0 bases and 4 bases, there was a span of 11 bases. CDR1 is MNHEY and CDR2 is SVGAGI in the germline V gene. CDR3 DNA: TGTGCCAGCAGTTACTCTGGACGGGGTTCAGATACGCAGTATTTT. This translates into CASSYSGRGSDTQYF.

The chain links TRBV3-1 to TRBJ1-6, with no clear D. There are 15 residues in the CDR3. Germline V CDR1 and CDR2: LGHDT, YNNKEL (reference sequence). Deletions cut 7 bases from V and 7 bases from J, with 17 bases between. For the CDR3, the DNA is TGTGCCAGCACTACCTCCGGGCCCGAAAATTCACCCCTCCACTTT. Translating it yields CASTTSGPENSPLHF.

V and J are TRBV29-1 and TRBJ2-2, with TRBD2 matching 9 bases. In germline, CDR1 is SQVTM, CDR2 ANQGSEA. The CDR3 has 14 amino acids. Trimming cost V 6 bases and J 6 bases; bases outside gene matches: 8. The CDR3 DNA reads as TGCAGCGTGAGACTAGCGGCGCTACCCGGGGAGCTGTTTTTT. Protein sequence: CSVRLAALPGELFF.

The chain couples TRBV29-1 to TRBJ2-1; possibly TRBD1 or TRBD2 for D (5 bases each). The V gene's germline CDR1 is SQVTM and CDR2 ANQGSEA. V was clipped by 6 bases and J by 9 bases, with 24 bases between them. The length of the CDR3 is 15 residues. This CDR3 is CSVRDPSEGGTEQFF. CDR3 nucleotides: TGCAGCGTCCGGGACCCCTCCGAAGGTGGCACTGAGCAGTTCTTC.

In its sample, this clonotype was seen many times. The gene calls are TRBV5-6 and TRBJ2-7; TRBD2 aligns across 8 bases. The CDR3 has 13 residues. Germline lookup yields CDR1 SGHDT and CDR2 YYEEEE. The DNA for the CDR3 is TGTGCCAGCAGCTTGAAAGGACTAGCAAAACTCGGAGTC. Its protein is CASSLKGLAKLGV.

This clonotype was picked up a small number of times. The CDR3 DNA reads as TGTGCCAGCAGTGGGGACAGGGTTGCTGGCTACACCTTC. Translating it yields CASSGDRVAGYTF. V gene TRBV2 combines with J gene TRBJ1-2; 9 bases match TRBD1. The V and J ends lost 4 bases and 7 bases, in that order; junction bases with no gene match: 4. There are 13 residues in the CDR3. Germline lookup yields CDR1 SNHLY and CDR2 FYNNEI.

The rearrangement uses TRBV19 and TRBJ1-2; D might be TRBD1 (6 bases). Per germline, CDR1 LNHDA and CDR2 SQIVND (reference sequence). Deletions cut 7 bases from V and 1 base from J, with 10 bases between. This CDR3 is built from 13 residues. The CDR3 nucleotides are TGTGCCAGTACTACAGGGATTAACTATGGCTACACCTTC. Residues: CASTTGINYGYTF.

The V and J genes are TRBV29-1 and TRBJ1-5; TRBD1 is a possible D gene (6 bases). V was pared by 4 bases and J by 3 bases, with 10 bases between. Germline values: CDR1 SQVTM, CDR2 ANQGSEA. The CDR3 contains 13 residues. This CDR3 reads CSVGAGVNQPQHF. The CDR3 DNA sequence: TGCAGCGTTGGGGCAGGGGTCAATCAGCCCCAGCATTTT.

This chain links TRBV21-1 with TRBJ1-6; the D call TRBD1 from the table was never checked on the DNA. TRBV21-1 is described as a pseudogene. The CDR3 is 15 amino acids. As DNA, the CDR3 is TGTGCCAGCAGTCCCAAGGGGTGTATGGATTCACCCCTCCACTTT. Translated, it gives CASSPKGCMDSPLHF.

CDR3 amino acids: CASSPYGSGTGGNTEAFF. CDR3 nucleotides: TGTGCCAGCAGTCCTTACGGCTCCGGGACAGGGGGCAACACTGAAGCTTTCTTT. The genes are TRBV2 and TRBJ1-1, with 12 bases matching TRBD1. The J segment lost 2 bases and the V segment lost 5 bases, leaving 12 bases of the junction unmatched. Germline CDR1 SNHLY, CDR2 FYNNEI. The CDR3 spans 18 residues.

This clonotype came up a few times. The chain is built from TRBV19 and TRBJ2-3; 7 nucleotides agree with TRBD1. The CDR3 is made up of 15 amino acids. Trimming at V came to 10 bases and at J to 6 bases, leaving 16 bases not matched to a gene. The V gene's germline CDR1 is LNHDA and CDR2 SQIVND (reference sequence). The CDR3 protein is CATQTRQGPQDTQYF. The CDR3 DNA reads TGTGCCACCCAGACTCGACAGGGCCCTCAGGATACGCAGTATTTT.